These 10 T cell receptor beta chains were all obtained from the same sample, sequenced in a study of cytomegalovirus exposure and HLA in healthy donors. PCR amplification relied on 60 Vbeta primers (plus 13 Jbeta primers). TCRdb keeps only in-frame clones here, not all; method: immunoSEQ multiplex PCR. The sample yields about 190,000 clones, 75% to 85% seen once. Material: PBMCs. All receptors derive from a woman in her 50s in good health and CMV-seronegative.

J is TRBJ1-4 and V is TRBV9; D uncertain. With 3 bases removed from V and 4 bases from J, the gap between germline ends came to 16 bases. Germline V lookup: CDR1 SGDLS, CDR2 YYNGEE. The CDR3 consists of 16 residues. CDR3 coding DNA: TGTGCCAGCAGCGCCCCCCGACATGGCTTTAATGAAAAACTGTTTTTT. This translates into CASSAPRHGFNEKLFF. The whole variable domain, filled in from reference TRBV9 and TRBJ1-4, reads DSGVTQTPKHLITATGQRVTLRCSPRSGDLSVYWYQQSLDQGLQFLIQYYNGEERAKGNILERFSAQQFPDLHSELNLSSLELGDSALYFCASSAPRHGFNEKLFFGSGTQLSVL.

This clone was detected only once. One end of the junction varies from germline; a read error may be responsible. V usage is TRBV7-7 and J usage is TRBJ2-1; D is possibly TRBD2 (5 bases). Germline CDR1 and CDR2: SSHAT and FNYEAQ (reference sequence). CDR3 length: 15 amino acids. The CDR3 region is CASSSGGTGYNEQFF. For the CDR3, the DNA is TGTGCTAGCAGCTCCGGAGGAACGGGGTACAATGAGCAGTTCTTC.

The chain couples TRBV6-1 to TRBJ2-5; 9 bases map to TRBD2. V trimming: 4 bases; J trimming: 5 bases; junction bases outside the gene matches: 11. This CDR3 comprises 16 residues. Germline V gene lookup returns CDR1 MNHNS and CDR2 SASEGT. The CDR3 nucleotides read TGTGCCAGCAGTGCGGTTGCGCGGGGGGGATCGGAGACCCAGTACTTC. Its protein product is CASSAVARGGSETQYF.

There are a few counts of this clone. V is TRBV4-3 and J is TRBJ2-1, with D possibly matching TRBD1 (6 bases). CDR3 size: 13 residues. The V gene lost 6 bases and the J gene lost 6 bases, with 12 bases spanning the gap. Germline lookup yields CDR1 LGHNA and CDR2 YSLEER. The CDR3 DNA reads TGCGCCAGCAGTCACCTAGGGGGCAATGAGCAGTTCTTC. This translates into CASSHLGGNEQFF.

Regarding this clone: The sample contains more than one DNA sequence encoding this CDR3. The rearrangement joins TRBV6-5 to TRBJ1-5; D perhaps matches TRBD1 (6 bases). The germline V gene encodes CDR1 MNHEY and CDR2 SVGAGI. V dropped 1 base and J dropped 6 bases, with 7 bases sitting between them. The CDR3 is made up of 13 amino acids. CDR3 bases: TGTGCCAGCAGTTACTTAGGGGGTCAGCCCCAGCATTTT. Residues: CASSYLGGQPQHF.

This clone came up a few times. The chain is built from TRBV9 and TRBJ1-4; D perhaps matches TRBD1 (5 bases). The germline V and J ends were trimmed by 0 bases and 4 bases, with 7 bases remaining between them. Per the germline V gene, CDR1 is SGDLS and CDR2 is YYNGEE. The CDR3 runs 14 residues. The DNA of the CDR3 is TGTGCCAGCAGCGTAGGCAGGGATAATGAAAAACTGTTTTTT. Encoded protein: CASSVGRDNEKLFF.

The chain links TRBV5-1 to TRBJ2-5, with D possibly being TRBD2 (5 bases). The J call is in doubt because the DNA end fits TRBJ2-7 better. Germline CDR1 reads SGHRS; CDR2 reads YFSETQ. The CDR3 totals 15 residues. CDR3 amino acids: CASSPILTSSYEQYF. The CDR3 DNA reads TGCGCCAGCAGCCCCATACTTACTAGCTCCTACGAGCAGTACTTC.

This clone was seen only once. The chain has TRBV7-3 and TRBJ2-1; TRBD2 is a possible D gene (5 bases). V was clipped by 5 bases and J by 10 bases, with 15 bases between them. Germline CDR1 and CDR2: SGHTA and FQGTGA. The CDR3 is made up of 13 amino acids. The CDR3: CASSTPGSGEQFF. In DNA form, the CDR3 reads TGTGCCAGCAGCACCCCGGGAAGCGGCGAGCAGTTCTTC. The whole variable domain, filled in from reference TRBV7-3 and TRBJ2-1, reads GAGVSQTPSNKVTEKGKYVELRCDPISGHTALYWYRQSLGQGPEFLIYFQGTGAADDSGLPNDRFFAVRPEGSVSTLKIQRTERGDSAVYLCASSTPGSGEQFFGPGTRLTVL.

The V gene is TRBV28, the J gene TRBJ1-5; D is ambiguous. This CDR3 is built from 12 residues. V lost 3 bases, J lost 10 bases, and 10 bases lay in between. Germline V gives CDR1 MDHEN, CDR2 SYDVKM. The CDR3 reads CASSFMRYPQHF. For the CDR3, the DNA is TGTGCCAGCAGTTTTATGCGATATCCCCAGCATTTT. Based on the CDR3 plus reference TRBV28 and TRBJ1-5, the full variable domain is DVKVTQSSRYLVKRTGEKVFLECVQDMDHENMFWYRQDPGLGLRLIYFSYDVKMKEKGDIPEGYSVSREKKERFSLILESASTNQTSMYLCASSFMRYPQHFGDGTRLSIL.

On this clone itself: Other DNA sequences in this specimen translate into the identical CDR3. The chain links TRBV15 to TRBJ2-1; D possibly corresponds to TRBD2 (7 bases). Trimming cost V 7 bases and J 8 bases, with 18 bases left between them. The CDR3 is made up of 14 amino acids. The V gene's germline CDR1 is LNHNV and CDR2 YYDKDF (reference sequence). CDR3 sequence reads: CATKQRGGDDEQFF. CDR3 sequence (DNA): TGTGCCACCAAACAAAGGGGGGGTGACGATGAGCAGTTCTTC.